This T cell receptor (beta chain) was obtained from a study of T cells in localized non-small cell lung cancer. Study-wide points: A raised T cell density in blood coincided with lengthier overall survival. Analysis by sequencing included only one tumor region, so heterogeneity remains possible. Exceeding tumor, uninvolved adjacent lung had the highest T cell clonality. For the top 100 tumor clones, a median about 57 also appeared in adjacent lung.

Profiled with immunoSEQ multiplex PCR; TCRdb holds only in-frame clones, not every one. The table shows about 31,000 clones, with 70% to 90% occurring only once. With regard to this clone: As yet, its antigen is unknown.

V was trimmed by 1 base and J by 7 bases, leaving 8 bases between them. The CDR3 consists of 12 residues. Germline V gene data show CDR1 as GTSNPN and CDR2 as SVGIG (reference sequence). The genes are TRBV30 and TRBJ2-1; tentatively, D is TRBD2 (5 bases). The sample here was peripheral blood mononuclear cells, taken before any cancer treatment. This clonotype was obtained from a woman aged 40-75 years with stage III lung adenocarcinoma. The CDR3 region is CAWSGRGNEQFF. The CDR3 DNA follows: TGTGCCTGGAGTGGAAGAGGGAATGAGCAGTTCTTC.